What follows are 27 T cell receptor beta chains derived from one specimen sequenced in a study of blood T cell repertoires in COVID-19. Only in-frame clones appear in the TCRdb table, and some are missing; sequencing was by immunoSEQ multiplex PCR. Counted here are about 71,000 clones, around 83% occurring once; the ten biggest clones make up under 7.5%. Sequenced sample: peripheral blood. Every receptor here comes from a man aged 30 to 39 with COVID-19, enrolled during active disease.

This clone showed up just a few times. CDR3 in DNA: TGCAGCGCCAGGCGGGGCGGGAGTGGGCGTGAGCAGTTCTTC. Translation: CSARRGGSGREQFF. The chain combines TRBV29-1 with TRBJ2-1; 7 nucleotides line up with TRBD2. The CDR3 runs 14 residues. With V trimmed by 7 bases and J by 9 bases, 15 bases remained unmatched. CDR1 and CDR2 (germline): SQVTM, ANQGSEA.

The V and J genes are TRBV23-1 and TRBJ2-2; D not certain. TRBV23-1 is an ORF, and what it does is uncertain. This CDR3 comprises 16 residues. Trimming removed 0 bases from V and 0 bases from J, with 8 bases in between. This chain's CDR3 is CASSQSLQANTGELFF. In DNA, the CDR3 is TGCGCCAGCAGTCAATCGTTGCAGGCGAACACCGGGGAGCTGTTTTTT.

The table lists this clone with a few counts. The chain employs TRBV12-3 or TRBV12-4 and TRBJ2-7, with D hard to call. The ends were cut back, 3 bases at V and 5 bases at J, with 5 bases in the middle. This CDR3 contains 11 residues. The CDR3 DNA follows: TGTGCCAGCAGTTTTCAGAACGAGCAGTACTTC. This encodes CASSFQNEQYF.

Comments on this clone: Other DNA sequences within the sample encode an identical CDR3. The CDR3 sequence: CASSRDRNTEAFF. The CDR3 nucleotides read TGCGCCAGCAGTCGAGACAGGAACACTGAAGCTTTCTTT. The chain couples TRBV10-1 to TRBJ1-1, with D possibly being TRBD1 (5 bases). This CDR3 has 13 residues. The germline V and J ends were trimmed by 5 bases and 1 base, with 8 bases remaining between them. Germline-derived CDR1 and CDR2 are WNHNN and SYGVQD (reference sequence).

As DNA, the CDR3 is TGTGCCAGTGGGACAGGGGACTCTGGAAACACCATATATTTT. This sequence encodes CASGTGDSGNTIYF. The rearrangement links TRBV19 to TRBJ1-3, with 10 bases identical to TRBD1. Germline V gene data show CDR1 as LNHDA and CDR2 as SQIVND (reference sequence). Trimming removed 8 bases from V and 0 bases from J; junction bases left unmatched: 1. The CDR3 covers 14 residues.

This sequence joins TRBV9 and TRBJ2-7; 9 bases match TRBD2. J gave up 5 bases and V 0 bases, and 6 bases lay outside the gene matches. The CDR3 has 15 residues. Germline V gene lookup returns CDR1 SGDLS and CDR2 YYNGEE. The chain's CDR3 is CASSVGAREGNEQYF. Written as DNA, the CDR3 is TGTGCCAGCAGCGTAGGGGCGCGGGAGGGGAACGAGCAGTACTTC.

CDR3 loop: CASSSDGYTF. The DNA of the CDR3 is TGTGCCAGCAGTTCGGATGGCTACACCTTC. V usage is TRBV28 and J usage is TRBJ1-2; the D is unclear. The V gene's germline CDR1 is MDHEN and CDR2 SYDVKM. The germline V and J ends were trimmed by 4 bases and 6 bases, with 3 bases remaining between them. This CDR3 is built from 10 residues.

The gene calls are TRBV12-5 and TRBJ2-6; D is ambiguous. Trimming cost V 2 bases and J 3 bases, with 2 bases left between them. The CDR3 extends over 13 amino acids. CDR1 is LGHNT, CDR2 FRNRAP, per germline. The CDR3 region is CASGLYGANVLTF. As DNA, the CDR3 is TGTGCTAGTGGTTTGTATGGGGCCAACGTCCTGACTTTC.

This clone turned up a few times. The genes are TRBV7-2 and TRBJ2-3, with D possibly matching TRBD2 (5 bases). The CDR3 contains 15 residues. The ends were cut back, 3 bases at V and 5 bases at J, with 15 bases in the middle. Germline V gene sequence: CDR1 SGHTA, CDR2 FQGNSA. The CDR3 DNA follows: TGTGCCAGCAGCTTCGCCGGGGTGGAAGGAGATACGCAGTATTTT. Protein sequence: CASSFAGVEGDTQYF.

This clone was seen just once. The rearrangement links TRBV19 to TRBJ1-5; D unclear. CDR1 is LNHDA and CDR2 is SQIVND in the germline V gene (reference sequence). V lost 5 bases and J 3 bases, leaving 20 bases between the germline ends. CDR3 length: 17 amino acids. The CDR3 spells CASSLGNPGKDNQPQHF. In DNA form, the CDR3 reads TGTGCCAGTAGTCTGGGCAACCCTGGTAAAGACAATCAGCCCCAGCATTTT. Complete variable domain (other parts from reference TRBV19 and TRBJ1-5): DGGITQSPKYLFRKEGQNVTLSCEQNLNHDAMYWYRQDPGQGLRLIYYSQIVNDFQKGDIAEGYSVSREKKESFPLTVTSAQKNPTAFYLCASSLGNPGKDNQPQHFGDGTRLSIL.

This chain connects TRBV27 to TRBJ2-5, with 9 nucleotides matching TRBD1. With V trimmed by 8 bases and J by 5 bases, 9 bases remained unmatched. Germline V lookup: CDR1 MNHEY, CDR2 SMNVEV (reference sequence). This CDR3 is 14 amino acids long. Here the CDR3 reads CASRTGVNSETQYF. In nucleotides, the CDR3 is TGTGCCAGCCGGACAGGGGTTAATTCGGAGACCCAGTACTTC.

This chain joins TRBV5-6 and TRBJ1-1; D is possibly TRBD1 (5 bases). The germline gives CDR1 SGHDT, CDR2 YYEEEE. The ends were cut back, 4 bases at V and 3 bases at J, with 22 bases in the middle. The CDR3 runs 17 residues. The CDR3: CASSPRSWVREDTEAFF. The CDR3 coding sequence is TGTGCCAGCAGCCCCCGATCATGGGTCAGGGAGGACACTGAAGCTTTCTTT.

This chain connects TRBV20-1 to TRBJ2-7; 7 bases align to TRBD1. J lost 5 bases, V lost 3 bases, and 13 bases had no gene match. Germline CDR1 reads DFQATT; CDR2 reads SNEGSKA (reference sequence). There are 15 residues in the CDR3. This CDR3 is CSASSPDRVGHEQYF. CDR3 nucleotide sequence: TGCAGTGCTAGTTCCCCCGACAGGGTTGGACACGAGCAGTACTTC.

This clone occurred a few times. The J gene is TRBJ2-7, the V gene TRBV19; 9 bases are a match to TRBD1. Germline V gene lookup returns CDR1 LNHDA and CDR2 SQIVND (reference sequence). Germline trimming cut 3 bases from V and 0 bases from J; bases unmatched to any gene: 12. There are 18 residues in the CDR3. CDR3 residues: CASSMVLSTGGYSYEQYF. The CDR3 bases are TGTGCCAGTAGTATGGTATTATCGACAGGGGGTTACTCCTACGAGCAGTACTTC. Variable domain in full (rest from reference TRBV19 and TRBJ2-7): DGGITQSPKYLFRKEGQNVTLSCEQNLNHDAMYWYRQDPGQGLRLIYYSQIVNDFQKGDIAEGYSVSREKKESFPLTVTSAQKNPTAFYLCASSMVLSTGGYSYEQYFGPGTRLTVT.

This chain joins TRBV29-1 and TRBJ1-5; tentative D call: TRBD1 (6 bases). There are 14 residues in the CDR3. V gave up 7 bases and J gave up 6 bases, with 19 bases separating them. Germline V gives CDR1 SQVTM, CDR2 ANQGSEA. CDR3 sequence: CSATTGSGSQPQHF. CDR3 nucleotide sequence: TGCAGCGCTACCACAGGGTCGGGCAGTCAGCCCCAGCATTTT. Full variable domain (remainder filled in from reference TRBV29-1 and TRBJ1-5): SAVISQKPSRDICQRGTSLTIQCQVDSQVTMMFWYRQQPGQSLTLIATANQGSEATYESGFVIDKFPISRPNLTFSTLTVSNMSPEDSSIYLCSATTGSGSQPQHFGDGTRLSIL.

The CDR3 reads CASSTTRAGELFF. The CDR3 DNA reads TGTGCCAGTAGTACCACCCGGGCCGGGGAGCTGTTTTTT. The chain combines TRBV19 with TRBJ2-2; no clear D gene. Germline loops: CDR1 LNHDA, CDR2 SQIVND (reference sequence). The CDR3 consists of 13 residues. V shed 4 bases and J shed 6 bases, with 9 bases lying between them.

This clone appeared once. This chain uses TRBV7-8 with TRBJ2-7; possibly TRBD2 for D (6 bases). The CDR3 consists of 14 residues. CDR1 is SGHVS and CDR2 is FQNEAQ in the germline V gene. V was cut by 4 bases and J by 2 bases, with 12 bases left in between. The CDR3 nucleotides are TGTGCCAGCAGCTGGGGGGTGCGGCCCTACGAGCAGTACTTC. As protein: CASSWGVRPYEQYF.

The chain recombines TRBV19 with TRBJ1-5; a weak D match, TRBD1 (6 bases). The CDR3 length is 17 residues. V was shortened by 3 bases and J by 0 bases, with 15 bases between the two germline ends. The V gene's germline CDR1 is LNHDA and CDR2 SQIVND (reference sequence). The DNA of the CDR3 is TGTGCCAGTAGTATCGAACAGGGTACTGTTAGCAATCAGCCCCAGCATTTT. Translating gives CASSIEQGTVSNQPQHF.

V and J are TRBV5-1 and TRBJ2-3, with a possible D match to TRBD1 (6 bases). CDR1 and CDR2 from the germline V gene are SGHRS and YFSETQ. V lost 7 bases, J lost 2 bases, and 14 bases lay in between. This CDR3 contains 14 residues. CDR3: CASRTNRDTDTQYF. In DNA form, the CDR3 reads TGCGCCAGCCGGACGAACAGGGACACAGATACGCAGTATTTT.

The CDR3 loop reads CASSPRAYEQYF. For the CDR3, the DNA is TGTGCCAGCAGTCCCCGGGCCTACGAGCAGTACTTC. The V and J genes are TRBV6-5 and TRBJ2-7, with no clear D. Trimming took 5 bases from V and 2 from J, leaving 7 bases between them. Germline lookup yields CDR1 MNHEY and CDR2 SVGAGI. This CDR3 comprises 12 residues.

The chain uses TRBV14 and TRBJ1-6, with D possibly matching TRBD1 (6 bases). CDR1 is SGHDN and CDR2 is FVKESK in the germline V gene. CDR3 size: 15 residues. V lost 2 bases, J lost 8 bases, and 13 bases lay in between. The CDR3 DNA reads as TGTGCCAGCAGCCAACGTCTGGCAGGGGATTCACCCCTCCACTTT. It is translated as CASSQRLAGDSPLHF.

The chain employs TRBV18 and TRBJ1-5, with D possibly TRBD1 on 6 matching bases. CDR1 is KGHSH and CDR2 is LQKENI in the germline V gene. The CDR3 totals 14 residues. Trimming removed 5 bases from V and 5 bases from J, with 13 bases in between. In DNA form, the CDR3 reads TGTGCCAGCTCAGAGGGGGTTGGGGATCAGCCCCAGCATTTT. This gives the protein CASSEGVGDQPQHF.

The chain joins TRBV18 to TRBJ2-5; D possibly corresponds to TRBD1 (5 bases). CDR3 length: 13 residues. Germline loops: CDR1 KGHSH, CDR2 LQKENI. The germline V and J ends were trimmed by 5 bases and 4 bases, with 11 bases remaining between them. CDR3 DNA: TGTGCCAGCTCATTAGACAGAGGAGAGACCCAGTACTTC. Its translation: CASSLDRGETQYF.

This clone has only a few counts. This chain links TRBV19 with TRBJ1-1, with D possibly matching TRBD1 (6 bases). V gave up 4 bases and J gave up 6 bases, with 18 bases separating them. Germline values: CDR1 LNHDA, CDR2 SQIVND (reference sequence). There are 15 residues in the CDR3. Here the CDR3 DNA reads TGTGCCAGTAGTAGACCAGGGGAATCGAGCGCTGAAGCTTTCTTT. Translation: CASSRPGESSAEAFF.

This clone was found a few times. The rearrangement uses TRBV7-2 and TRBJ2-2; TRBD2 aligns across 11 bases. Per germline, CDR1 SGHTA and CDR2 FQGNSA. CDR3 length: 15 residues. The junction had 0 bases not matched to a gene; V was cut back by 1 base and J by 5 bases. The CDR3, as DNA: TGTGCCAGCAGCTTAGGACTAGCGGGAACCGGGGAGCTGTTTTTT. The encoded protein is CASSLGLAGTGELFF.

This clone appeared once. The CDR3 DNA sequence: TGTGCCAGCAGTTCTAGCGGGAGATACGAGCAGTACTTC. Translation gives CASSSSGRYEQYF. The rearrangement joins TRBV6-6 to TRBJ2-7, with TRBD2 matching 10 bases. The CDR3 covers 13 residues. The trim removed 4 bases at V and 4 bases at J, leaving 1 base unmatched. Germline assignment: CDR1 MNHNY and CDR2 SVGAGI (reference sequence).

The chain uses TRBV6-6 and TRBJ1-2; 8 positions agree with TRBD1. Unmatched junction bases numbered 4, after V lost 2 bases and J lost 8 bases. Per the germline V gene, CDR1 is MNHNY and CDR2 is SVGAGI (reference sequence). This CDR3 spans 13 amino acids. The CDR3 DNA is TGTGCCAGCAGTTACGGACAGGGTAACGGCTACACCTTC. Amino acids: CASSYGQGNGYTF.